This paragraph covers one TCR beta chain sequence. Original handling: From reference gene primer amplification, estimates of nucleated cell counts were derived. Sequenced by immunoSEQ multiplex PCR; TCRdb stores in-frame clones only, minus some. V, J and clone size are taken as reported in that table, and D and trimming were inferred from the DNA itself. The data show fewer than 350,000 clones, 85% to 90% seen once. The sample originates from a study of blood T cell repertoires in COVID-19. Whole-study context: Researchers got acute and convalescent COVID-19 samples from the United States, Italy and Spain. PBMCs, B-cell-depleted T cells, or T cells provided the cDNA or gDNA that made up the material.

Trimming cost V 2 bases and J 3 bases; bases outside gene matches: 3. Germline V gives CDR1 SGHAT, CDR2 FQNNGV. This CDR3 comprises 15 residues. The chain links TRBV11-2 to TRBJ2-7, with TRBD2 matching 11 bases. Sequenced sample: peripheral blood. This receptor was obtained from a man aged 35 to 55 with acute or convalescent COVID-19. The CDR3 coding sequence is TGTGCCAGCAGCTTATACGGGACTAGCGGCTACGAGCAGTACTTC. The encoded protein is CASSLYGTSGYEQYF.